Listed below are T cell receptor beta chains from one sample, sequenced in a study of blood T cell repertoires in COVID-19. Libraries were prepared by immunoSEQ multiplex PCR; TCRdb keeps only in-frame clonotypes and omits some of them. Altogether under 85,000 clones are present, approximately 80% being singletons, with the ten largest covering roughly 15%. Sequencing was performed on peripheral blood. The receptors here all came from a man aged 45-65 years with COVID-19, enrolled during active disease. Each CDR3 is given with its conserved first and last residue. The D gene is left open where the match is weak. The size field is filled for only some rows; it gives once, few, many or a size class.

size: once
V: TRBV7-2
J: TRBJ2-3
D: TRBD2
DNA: TGTGCCAGCAGCTTATTCCTAGCGGGAACAGATACGCAGTATTTT
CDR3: CASSLFLAGTDTQYF

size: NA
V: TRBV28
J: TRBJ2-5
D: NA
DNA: TGTGCCAGCAGTTCCCCCAGTCAGGGGCAAGAGACCCAGTACTTC
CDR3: CASSSPSQGQETQYF

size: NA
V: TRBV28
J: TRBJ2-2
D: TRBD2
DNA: TGTGCCAGCAGTCTACCGGGACTAGCGGTTACCGGGGAGCTGTTTTTT
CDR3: CASSLPGLAVTGELFF

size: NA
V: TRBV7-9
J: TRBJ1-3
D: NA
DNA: TGTGCCAGCAGCTTATATACAGGACTAACCTCTGGAAACACCATATATTTT
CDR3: CASSLYTGLTSGNTIYF

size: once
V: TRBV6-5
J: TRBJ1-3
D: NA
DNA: TGTGCCAGCAGCCAGAGACAGGGAAACACCATATATTTT
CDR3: CASSQRQGNTIYF

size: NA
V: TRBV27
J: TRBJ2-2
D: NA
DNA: TGTGCCAGCAGTACTCAACCCGGGGAGCTGTTTTTT
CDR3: CASSTQPGELFF

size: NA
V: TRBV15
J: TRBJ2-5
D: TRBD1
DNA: TGTGCCACCAGCGGGACGAACAGGGGGCTTTGGGAGACCCAGTACTTC
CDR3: CATSGTNRGLWETQYF

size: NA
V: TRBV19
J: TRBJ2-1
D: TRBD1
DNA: TGTGCCAGCTCCGGACAGGGCGGGCAATGGCAGTTCTTC
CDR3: CASSGQGGQWQFF

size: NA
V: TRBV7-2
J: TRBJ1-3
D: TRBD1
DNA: TGTGCCAGCAGCATCACAGGGGACTCTGGAAACACCATATATTTT
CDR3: CASSITGDSGNTIYF

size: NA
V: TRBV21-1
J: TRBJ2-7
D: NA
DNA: TGTGCCAGCAGCCCAGACCTGAAAGGGGAACGCGAGCAGTACTTC
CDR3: CASSPDLKGEREQYF

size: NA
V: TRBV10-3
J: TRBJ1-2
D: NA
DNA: TGTGCCATCAGTGAACTCGCGTATAACTATGGCTACACCTTC
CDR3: CAISELAYNYGYTF

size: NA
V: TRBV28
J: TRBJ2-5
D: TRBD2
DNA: TGTGCCAGCAGTCCCCCCGGGGCGGGGGGGCCCTGGGAGACCCAGTACTTC
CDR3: CASSPPGAGGPWETQYF

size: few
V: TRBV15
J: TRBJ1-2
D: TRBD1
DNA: TGTGCCACCAGCGGTAGACAGGGCGGTTATGGCTACACCTTC
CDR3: CATSGRQGGYGYTF

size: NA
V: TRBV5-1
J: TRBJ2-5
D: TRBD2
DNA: TGCGCCAGCAGCTCTAGACTAGCGGGCAAACCTAAAGAGACCCAGTACTTC
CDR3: CASSSRLAGKPKETQYF

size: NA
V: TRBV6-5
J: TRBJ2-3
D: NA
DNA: TGTGCCAGCAGTCCGGGCGGTAGAGCGGCAGATACGCAGTATTTT
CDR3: CASSPGGRAADTQYF

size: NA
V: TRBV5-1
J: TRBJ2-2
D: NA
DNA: TGCGCCAGCAGCTTGCGGAGCACGAACACCGGGGAGCTGTTTTTT
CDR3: CASSLRSTNTGELFF

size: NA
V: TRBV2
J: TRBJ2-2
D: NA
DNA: TGTGCCAGCATCCGAGACTCACTTAACACCGGGGAGCTGTTTTTT
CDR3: CASIRDSLNTGELFF

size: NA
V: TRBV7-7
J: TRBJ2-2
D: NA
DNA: TGTGCTAGCAGCCGAGGGGGTAACACCGGGGAGCTGTTTTTT
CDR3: CASSRGGNTGELFF

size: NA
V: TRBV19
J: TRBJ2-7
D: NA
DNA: TGTGCCACCCGGTCCCTGGGGCCAGACTACGAGCAGTACTTC
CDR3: CATRSLGPDYEQYF

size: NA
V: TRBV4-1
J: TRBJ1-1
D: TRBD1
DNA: TGCGCCAGCAGCCAAGCCCGGACAGGGGTGGGGACTGAAGCTTTCTTT
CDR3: CASSQARTGVGTEAFF

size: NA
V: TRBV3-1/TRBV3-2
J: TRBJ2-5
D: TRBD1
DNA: TGTGCCAGCAGCCAAGTCCCTGGACAGGGGGCTGGTGAGACCCAGTACTTC
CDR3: CASSQVPGQGAGETQYF

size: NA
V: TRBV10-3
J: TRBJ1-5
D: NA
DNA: TGTGCCATCAGTGAGGTCGAGGGGGAACAGCCCCAGCATTTT
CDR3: CAISEVEGEQPQHF

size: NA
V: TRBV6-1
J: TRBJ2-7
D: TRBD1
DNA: TGTGCCAGCAGTGAACAGGGGGTCTACGAGCAGTACTTC
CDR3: CASSEQGVYEQYF

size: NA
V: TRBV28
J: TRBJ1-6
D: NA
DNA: TGTGCCAGCAGTTACAGGGATTATTCACCCCTCCACTTT
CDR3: CASSYRDYSPLHF

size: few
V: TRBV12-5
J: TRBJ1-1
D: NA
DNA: TGTGCTAGTGGTTTCGGACAGCGTCCGAACACTGAAGCTTTCTTT
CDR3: CASGFGQRPNTEAFF

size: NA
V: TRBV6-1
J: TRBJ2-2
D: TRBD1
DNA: TGTGCCAGCAGTGAAACAGGGGGATGGACCGGGGAGCTGTTTTTT
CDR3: CASSETGGWTGELFF

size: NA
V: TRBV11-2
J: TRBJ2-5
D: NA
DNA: TGTGCCAGCAGCTCGGGGGTTTCAGAGACCCAGTACTTC
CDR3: CASSSGVSETQYF

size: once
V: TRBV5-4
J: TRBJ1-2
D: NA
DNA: TGTGCCAGCAGCTCAACCGGGACACCTTATGGCTACACCTTC
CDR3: CASSSTGTPYGYTF

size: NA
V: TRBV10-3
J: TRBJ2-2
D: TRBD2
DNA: TGTGCCATCAGGGGACTACTTACCGGGGAGCTGTTTTTT
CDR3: CAIRGLLTGELFF

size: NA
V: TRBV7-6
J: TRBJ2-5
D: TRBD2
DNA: TGTGCCAGCAGCCTCCTGACTAGCGGGGGAGAGACCCAGTACTTC
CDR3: CASSLLTSGGETQYF